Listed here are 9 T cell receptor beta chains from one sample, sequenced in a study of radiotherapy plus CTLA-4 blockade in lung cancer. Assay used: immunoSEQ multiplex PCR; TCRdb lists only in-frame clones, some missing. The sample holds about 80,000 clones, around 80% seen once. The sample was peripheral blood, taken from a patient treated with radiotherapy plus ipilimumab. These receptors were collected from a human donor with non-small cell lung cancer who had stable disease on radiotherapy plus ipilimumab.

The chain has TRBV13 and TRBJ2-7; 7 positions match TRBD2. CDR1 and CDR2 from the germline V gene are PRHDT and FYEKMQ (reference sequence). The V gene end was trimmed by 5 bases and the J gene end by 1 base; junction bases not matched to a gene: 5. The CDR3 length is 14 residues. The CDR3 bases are TGTGCCAGCAGCCTTTGGGGGGGTTCCTACGAGCAGTACTTC. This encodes CASSLWGGSYEQYF.

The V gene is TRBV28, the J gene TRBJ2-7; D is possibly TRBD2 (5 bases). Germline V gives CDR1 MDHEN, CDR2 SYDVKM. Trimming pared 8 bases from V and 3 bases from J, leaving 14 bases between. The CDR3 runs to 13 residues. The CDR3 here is CASGSGNLYEQYF. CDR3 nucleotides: TGTGCCAGCGGTTCCGGGAACCTCTACGAGCAGTACTTC.

The CDR3 coding sequence is TGTGCCAGCAGCTCGTCGGGGGACAGGAGCTCTGGAAACACCATATATTTT. This encodes CASSSSGDRSSGNTIYF. The rearrangement uses TRBV7-9 and TRBJ1-3; 8 bases agree with TRBD1. Germline CDR1 SEHNR, CDR2 FQNEAQ (reference sequence). The trim removed 4 bases at V and 0 bases at J, leaving 8 bases unmatched. CDR3 length: 17 amino acids.

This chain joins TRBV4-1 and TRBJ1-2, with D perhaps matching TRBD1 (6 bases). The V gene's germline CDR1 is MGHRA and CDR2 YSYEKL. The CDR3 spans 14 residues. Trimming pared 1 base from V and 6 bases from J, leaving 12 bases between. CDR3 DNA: TGCGCCAGCAGCCAAGTATACAGGGTGGATGGCTACACCTTC. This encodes CASSQVYRVDGYTF.

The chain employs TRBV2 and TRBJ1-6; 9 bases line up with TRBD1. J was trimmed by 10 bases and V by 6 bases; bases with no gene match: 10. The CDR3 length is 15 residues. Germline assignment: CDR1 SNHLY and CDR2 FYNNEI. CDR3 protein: CASSLTGTGKSPLHF. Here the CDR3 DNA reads TGTGCCAGCAGCCTGACCGGGACAGGGAAATCACCCCTCCACTTT.

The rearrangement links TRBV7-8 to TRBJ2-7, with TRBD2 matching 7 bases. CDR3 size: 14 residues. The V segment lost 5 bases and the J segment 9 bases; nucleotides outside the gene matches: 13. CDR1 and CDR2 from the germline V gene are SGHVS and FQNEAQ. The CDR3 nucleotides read TGTGCCAGCAGCACGGGAGGACGGACTGTGGGGCAGTACTTC. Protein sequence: CASSTGGRTVGQYF. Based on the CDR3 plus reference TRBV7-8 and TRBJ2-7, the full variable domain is GAGVSQSPRYKVAKRGQDVALRCDPISGHVSLFWYQQALGQGPEFLTYFQNEAQLDKSGLPSDRFFAERPEGSVSTLKIQRTQQEDSAVYLCASSTGGRTVGQYFGPGTRLTVT.

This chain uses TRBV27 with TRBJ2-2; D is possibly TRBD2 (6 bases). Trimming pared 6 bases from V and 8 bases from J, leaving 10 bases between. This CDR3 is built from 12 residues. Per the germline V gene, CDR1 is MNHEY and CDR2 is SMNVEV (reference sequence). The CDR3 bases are TGTGCCAGCAGCGGGAGAAGGGGGGAGCTGTTTTTT. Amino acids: CASSGRRGELFF.

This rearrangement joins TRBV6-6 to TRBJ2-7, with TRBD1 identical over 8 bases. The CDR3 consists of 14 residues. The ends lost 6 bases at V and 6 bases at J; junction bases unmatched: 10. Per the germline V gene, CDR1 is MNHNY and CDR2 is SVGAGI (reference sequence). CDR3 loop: CASSRYGQGSEQYF. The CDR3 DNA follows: TGTGCCAGCAGCCGGTACGGACAGGGCAGCGAGCAGTACTTC.

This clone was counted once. CDR3 amino acids: CASRYGGLGGNEQFF. CDR3 coding DNA: TGTGCCAGCAGATACGGGGGTTTAGGGGGCAATGAGCAGTTCTTC. The chain carries TRBV5-6 and TRBJ2-1; D may be TRBD1 or TRBD2 (6 bases each). This CDR3 is 15 amino acids long. V was trimmed by 5 bases and J by 6 bases, leaving 18 bases between them. Germline V gene sequence: CDR1 SGHDT, CDR2 YYEEEE.